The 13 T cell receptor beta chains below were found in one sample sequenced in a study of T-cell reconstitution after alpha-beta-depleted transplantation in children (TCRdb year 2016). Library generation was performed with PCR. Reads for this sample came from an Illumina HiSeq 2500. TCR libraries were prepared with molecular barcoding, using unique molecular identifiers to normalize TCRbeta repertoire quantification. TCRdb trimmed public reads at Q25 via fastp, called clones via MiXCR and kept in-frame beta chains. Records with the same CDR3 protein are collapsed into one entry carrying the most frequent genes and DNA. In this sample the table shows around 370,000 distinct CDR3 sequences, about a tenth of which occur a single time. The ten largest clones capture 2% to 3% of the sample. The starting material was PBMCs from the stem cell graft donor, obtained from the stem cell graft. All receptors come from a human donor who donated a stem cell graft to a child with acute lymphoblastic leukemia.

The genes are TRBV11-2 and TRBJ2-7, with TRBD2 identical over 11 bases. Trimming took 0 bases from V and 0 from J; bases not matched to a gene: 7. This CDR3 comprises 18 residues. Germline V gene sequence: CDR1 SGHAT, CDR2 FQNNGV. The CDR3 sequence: CASSLDSSGRISSYEQYF. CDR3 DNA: TGTGCCAGCAGCTTAGATTCTAGCGGGAGGATTAGCTCCTACGAGCAGTACTTC.

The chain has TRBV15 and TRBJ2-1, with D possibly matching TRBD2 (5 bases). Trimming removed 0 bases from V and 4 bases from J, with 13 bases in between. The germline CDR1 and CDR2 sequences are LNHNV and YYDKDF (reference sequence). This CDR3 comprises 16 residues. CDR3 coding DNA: TGTGCCACCAGCAGAGATTGGGCTAGCCCTTACAATGAGCAGTTCTTC. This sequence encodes CATSRDWASPYNEQFF.

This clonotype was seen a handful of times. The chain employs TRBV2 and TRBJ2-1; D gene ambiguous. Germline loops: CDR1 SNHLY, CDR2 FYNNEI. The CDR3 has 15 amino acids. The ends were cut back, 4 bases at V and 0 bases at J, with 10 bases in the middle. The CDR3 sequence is CASSGYPSSYNEQFF. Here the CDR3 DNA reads TGTGCCAGCAGTGGATACCCCAGCTCCTACAATGAGCAGTTCTTC. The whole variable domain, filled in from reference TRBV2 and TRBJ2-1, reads EPEVTQTPSHQVTQMGQEVILRCVPISNHLYFYWYRQILGQKVEFLVSFYNNEISEKSEIFDDQFSVERPDGSNFTLKIRSTKLEDSAMYFCASSGYPSSYNEQFFGPGTRLTVL.

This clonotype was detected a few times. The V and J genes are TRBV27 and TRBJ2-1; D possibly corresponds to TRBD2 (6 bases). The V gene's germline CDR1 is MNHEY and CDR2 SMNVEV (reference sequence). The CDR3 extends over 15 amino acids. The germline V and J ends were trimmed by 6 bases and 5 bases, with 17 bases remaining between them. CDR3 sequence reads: CASSQRLGFNNEQFF. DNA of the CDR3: TGTGCCAGCAGCCAACGACTAGGTTTTAACAATGAGCAGTTCTTC.

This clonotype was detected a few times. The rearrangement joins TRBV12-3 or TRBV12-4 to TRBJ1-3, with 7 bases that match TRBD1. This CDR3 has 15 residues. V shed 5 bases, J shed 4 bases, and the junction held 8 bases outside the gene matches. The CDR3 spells CASSLRTGLGNTIYF. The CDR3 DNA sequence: TGTGCCAGCAGTCTACGGACAGGTTTAGGAAACACCATATATTTT.

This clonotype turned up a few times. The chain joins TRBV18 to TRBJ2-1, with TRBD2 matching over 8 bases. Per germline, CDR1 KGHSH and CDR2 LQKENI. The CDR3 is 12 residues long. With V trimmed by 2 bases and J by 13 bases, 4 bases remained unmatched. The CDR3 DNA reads TGTGCCAGCTCACCAGCGGGGGGCCCCCAGTTCTTC. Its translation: CASSPAGGPQFF.

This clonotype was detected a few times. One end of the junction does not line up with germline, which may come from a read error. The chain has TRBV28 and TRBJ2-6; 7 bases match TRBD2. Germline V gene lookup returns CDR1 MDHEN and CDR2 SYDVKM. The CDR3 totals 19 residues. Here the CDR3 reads CTSSLWPLADVSGANVLTF. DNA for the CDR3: TGTACCAGCAGTTTATGGCCTCTAGCGGACGTCTCTGGGGCCAACGTCCTGACTTTC.

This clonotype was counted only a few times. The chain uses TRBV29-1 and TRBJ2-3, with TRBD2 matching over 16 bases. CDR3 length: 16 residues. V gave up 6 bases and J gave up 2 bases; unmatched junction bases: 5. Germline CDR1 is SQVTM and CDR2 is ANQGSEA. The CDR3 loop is CSVTGLAGGPTDTQYF. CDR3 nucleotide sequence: TGCAGCGTCACGGGACTAGCGGGAGGGCCCACAGATACGCAGTATTTT.

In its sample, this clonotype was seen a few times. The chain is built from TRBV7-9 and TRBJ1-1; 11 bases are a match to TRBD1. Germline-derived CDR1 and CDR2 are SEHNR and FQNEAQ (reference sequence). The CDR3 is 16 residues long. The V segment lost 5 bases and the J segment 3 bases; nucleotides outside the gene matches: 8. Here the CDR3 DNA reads TGTGCCAGCAGCGCTCGGACAGGGGGCTTCGACACTGAAGCTTTCTTT. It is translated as CASSARTGGFDTEAFF.

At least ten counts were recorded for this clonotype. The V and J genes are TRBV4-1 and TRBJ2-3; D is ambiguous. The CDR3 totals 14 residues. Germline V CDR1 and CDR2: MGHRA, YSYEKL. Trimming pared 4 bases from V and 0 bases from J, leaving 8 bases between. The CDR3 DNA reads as TGCGCCAGCAGCCCGACTTCTAGCACAGATACGCAGTATTTT. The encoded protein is CASSPTSSTDTQYF.

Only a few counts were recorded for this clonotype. The CDR3 spells CSARERGFSYEQYF. The DNA of the CDR3 is TGCAGTGCTAGAGAACGCGGTTTCTCCTACGAGCAGTACTTC. The chain is built from TRBV20-1 and TRBJ2-7, with D unclear. This CDR3 region has 14 residues. Per germline, CDR1 DFQATT and CDR2 SNEGSKA (reference sequence). Trimming took 0 bases from V and 0 from J, leaving 9 bases between them.

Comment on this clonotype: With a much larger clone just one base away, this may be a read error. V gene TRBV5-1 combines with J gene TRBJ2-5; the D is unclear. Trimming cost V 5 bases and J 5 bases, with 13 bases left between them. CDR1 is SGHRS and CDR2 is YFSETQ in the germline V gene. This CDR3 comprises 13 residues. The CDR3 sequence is CASSPSSHETQYF. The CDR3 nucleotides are TGCGCCAGCAGTCCCTCATCCCATGAGACCCAGTACTTC.

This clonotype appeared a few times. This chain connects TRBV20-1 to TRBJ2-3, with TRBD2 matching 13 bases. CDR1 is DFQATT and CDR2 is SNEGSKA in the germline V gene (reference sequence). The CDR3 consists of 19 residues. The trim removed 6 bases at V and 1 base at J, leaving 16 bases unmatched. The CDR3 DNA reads TGCAGTGCAGCAACCTCCGGGACTAGCGGGACCGCCGGCACAGATACGCAGTATTTT. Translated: CSAATSGTSGTAGTDTQYF.